A selection of T cell receptor beta chains follows, all from one sample in a study of cytomegalovirus exposure and HLA in healthy donors. TCRdb keeps only in-frame clones here, not all; method: immunoSEQ multiplex PCR. Of around 130,000 clones listed, approximately 81% are singletons. Sequenced: PBMCs. All receptors come from a woman aged 40 to 55 in good health and CMV-seronegative. The CDR3 runs from the conserved cysteine through the conserved F or W. The D gene is left open where the match is weak. The size field is filled for only some rows; it gives once, few, many or a size class.

clone_size d_call cdr3_length j_call v_call cdr3_aa cdr3_nt
- - 13 TRBJ2-2 TRBV5-4 CASSFRDTGELFF TGTGCCAGCAGCTTTCGGGACACCGGGGAGCTGTTTTTT
- - 16 TRBJ1-1 TRBV4-2 CASSLSHAGGDTEAFF TGTGCCAGCAGCTTATCTCATGCAGGAGGGGACACTGAAGCTTTCTTT
- - 14 TRBJ2-7 TRBV30 CAWNRDTLQNEQYF TGTGCCTGGAACCGGGACACCCTTCAGAACGAGCAGTACTTC
- - 13 TRBJ2-3 TRBV7-3 CASSFRVTDTQYF TGTGCCAGCAGCTTCCGGGTCACAGATACGCAGTATTTT
- - 14 TRBJ1-6 TRBV7-2 CASSPSSYNSPLHF TGTGCCAGCAGCCCTAGCTCCTATAATTCACCCCTCCACTTT
few - 18 TRBJ2-2 TRBV7-9 CASSLLSTGTPNTGELFF TGTGCCAGCAGCTTATTGAGCACCGGGACTCCGAACACCGGGGAGCTGTTTTTT
- TRBD1 15 TRBJ1-2 TRBV6-6 CASSSGQGEIYGYTF TGTGCCAGCAGTTCGGGACAGGGAGAGATCTATGGCTACACCTTC
- TRBD1 14 TRBJ1-2 TRBV28 CASRSTGVNYGYTF TGTGCCAGCAGGAGTACAGGGGTTAACTATGGCTACACCTTC
- - 15 TRBJ1-6 TRBV4-1 CASSHYEDSNSPLHF TGCGCCAGCAGCCACTACGAGGACAGTAATTCACCCCTCCACTTT
- TRBD2 19 TRBJ2-7 TRBV10-3 CAISESVMETSGGTYEQYF TGTGCCATCAGTGAGTCGGTAATGGAGACTAGCGGGGGAACCTACGAGCAGTACTTC
- - 15 TRBJ1-1 TRBV7-9 CASSADKSGNTEAFF TGTGCCAGCAGCGCCGATAAATCAGGGAACACTGAAGCTTTCTTT
- - 14 TRBJ2-3 TRBV9 CASSVDLSTDTQYF TGTGCCAGCAGCGTAGATCTGAGCACAGATACGCAGTATTTT
- - 15 TRBJ2-3 TRBV7-3 CASSLTVTSTDTQYF TGTGCCAGCAGCTTAACAGTGACTAGCACAGATACGCAGTATTTT
- - 13 TRBJ2-3 TRBV7-2 CASSFLTSDTQYF TGTGCCAGCAGCTTTCTAACGTCCGATACGCAGTATTTT
few - 12 TRBJ1-1 TRBV5-1 CASRRGNTEAFF TGCGCCAGCAGAAGGGGGAACACTGAAGCTTTCTTT
- - 13 TRBJ2-7 TRBV21-1 CASTPGGTYEQYF TGTGCCAGCACTCCCGGGGGTACCTACGAGCAGTACTTC
- - 16 TRBJ2-1 TRBV4-1 CASSQDDLGDLGKLFF TGCGCCAGCAGCCAAGATGACCTTGGGGACTTAGGTAAACTGTTCTTC